Shown below are 2 T cell receptor beta chains from a single sample sequenced in a study of blood T cell repertoires in COVID-19. Profiled with immunoSEQ multiplex PCR; TCRdb holds only in-frame clones, not every one. Seen here are fewer than 300,000 clones, over 70% observed once, and the top ten hold roughly 1.6%. The sequencing sample was made of peripheral blood. These TCRs come from a woman in her forties who had recovered from COVID-19.

The V call is TRBV10-2, the J call TRBJ1-1, with TRBD1 matching over 11 bases. J gave up 7 bases and V 3 bases, and 7 bases lay outside the gene matches. CDR3 length: 15 residues. CDR1 is WSHSY, CDR2 SAAADI, per germline. The CDR3 DNA reads TGCGCCAGCAGTGACCCGGACAGGGGGCAAGTTGAAGCTTTCTTT. Amino acid sequence: CASSDPDRGQVEAFF.

The V and J genes are TRBV5-1 and TRBJ2-2; D may be TRBD1 (7 bases). This CDR3 is built from 15 residues. V dropped 4 bases and J dropped 5 bases, with 15 bases sitting between them. Germline V lookup: CDR1 SGHRS, CDR2 YFSETQ. This chain's CDR3 is CASSLGQEGTGELFF. The CDR3 bases are TGCGCCAGCAGCCTCGGACAGGAGGGGACCGGGGAGCTGTTTTTT.